What follows are 32 T cell receptor beta chains derived from one specimen sequenced in a study of OX40 agonist ivuxolimab in advanced cancers. Using immunoSEQ multiplex PCR, the repertoire was profiled, and TCRdb retains in-frame clones only, with some absent. The top ten hold 18% of the sample, which has 35,000 to 45,000 clones, roughly 90% seen once. Sequenced material: CD4+ or CD8+ T cells sorted from blood, taken in a trial of the OX40 agonist ivuxolimab. The receptors here all came from an adult with an advanced solid tumor such as melanoma, head and neck, liver or kidney cancer.

The chain carries TRBV27 and TRBJ2-7; D perhaps matches TRBD1 (6 bases). V lost 6 bases, J lost 1 base, and 13 bases lay in between. Germline CDR1 MNHEY, CDR2 SMNVEV (reference sequence). The CDR3 covers 14 residues. The CDR3 DNA reads as TGTGCCAGCAGCCCTCAGGGGATATCCTACGAGCAGTACGTC. This sequence encodes CASSPQGISYEQYV.

In this sample, this clone turned up once. The chain uses TRBV4-1 and TRBJ1-2; possible D gene TRBD1, 5 bases. The CDR3 contains 14 residues. V was cut by 4 bases and J by 2 bases, with 11 bases left in between. Germline CDR1 reads MGHRA; CDR2 reads YSYEKL. The CDR3 DNA reads as TGCGCCAGCAGCCCGGGGACGGAGAACTATGGCTACACCTTC. It translates to CASSPGTENYGYTF.

The J gene is TRBJ1-1, the V gene TRBV5-4, with D tentatively TRBD1 (5 bases). The CDR3 runs 12 residues. Germline CDR1 reads SGHNT; CDR2 reads YYREEE (reference sequence). The V end lost 4 bases, the J end lost 7 bases, and 11 bases lay between the germline ends. CDR3 in DNA: TGTGCCAGCAGCCAAGACAGCAGTGAAGCTTTCTTT. Its protein is CASSQDSSEAFF.

This chain connects TRBV7-2 to TRBJ1-1; D gene ambiguous. V lost 0 bases and J 4 bases, leaving 9 bases between the germline ends. Looked up from germline, CDR1 is SGHTA and CDR2 is FQGNSA. The CDR3 has 14 residues. CDR3 DNA: TGTGCCAGCAGCTTAGCCCCCGAACCCACTGAAGCTTTCTTT. Residues: CASSLAPEPTEAFF.

The chain combines TRBV5-6 with TRBJ1-3; unclear D gene. Germline V gene sequence: CDR1 SGHDT, CDR2 YYEEEE. This CDR3 has 14 residues. The ends were cut back, 2 bases at V and 4 bases at J, with 10 bases in the middle. In DNA form, the CDR3 reads TGTGCCAGCAGCTTCGGTACCTCGGGAAACACCATATATTTT. Translated: CASSFGTSGNTIYF.

The V call is TRBV10-2, the J call TRBJ2-7, with D perhaps being TRBD1 or TRBD2 (5 bases each). The CDR3 runs 16 residues. V was cut by 2 bases and J by 5 bases, with 19 bases left in between. Germline V CDR1 and CDR2: WSHSY, SAAADI. The CDR3 region is CASSEAGVGPRNEQYF. CDR3 sequence (DNA): TGCGCCAGCAGTGAGGCGGGTGTGGGACCCCGAAACGAGCAGTACTTC.

Here the CDR3 reads CASSPRLAGAQETQYF. CDR3 nucleotides: TGTGCCAGCAGCCCAAGACTAGCGGGGGCACAAGAGACCCAGTACTTC. This chain links TRBV13 with TRBJ2-5; 12 bases are a match to TRBD2. Germline V gene lookup returns CDR1 PRHDT and CDR2 FYEKMQ (reference sequence). The CDR3 totals 16 residues. V gave up 5 bases and J gave up 2 bases; unmatched junction bases: 6.

This chain joins TRBV5-6 and TRBJ2-4, with D possibly matching TRBD2 (5 bases). From germline, CDR1 is SGHDT and CDR2 YYEEEE. Deletions cut 0 bases from V and 9 bases from J, with 13 bases between. This CDR3 is built from 14 residues. CDR3 nucleotides: TGTGCCAGCAGCTTGGGGGAGAGCGGTGGCATTCAGTACTTC. This sequence encodes CASSLGESGGIQYF.

This sequence joins TRBV4-1 and TRBJ1-2; 9 bases match TRBD1. CDR3 length equals 15 residues. V shed 0 bases and J 6 bases; nucleotides not matched to a gene: 5. Germline loops: CDR1 MGHRA, CDR2 YSYEKL. The CDR3 here is CASSQETGGIDGYTF. The CDR3 DNA sequence: TGCGCCAGCAGCCAAGAGACAGGGGGGATCGATGGCTACACCTTC.

V is TRBV5-5 and J is TRBJ2-7; D call uncertain. Trimming took 4 bases from V and 0 from J, leaving 5 bases between them. CDR3 size: 12 residues. Germline CDR1 is SGHKS and CDR2 is YYEKEE (reference sequence). The chain's CDR3 is CASSPDSYEQYF. CDR3 nucleotide sequence: TGTGCCAGCAGCCCCGACTCCTACGAGCAGTACTTC.

The genes are TRBV4-1 and TRBJ2-7; D ambiguous. Trimming took 1 base from V and 1 from J, leaving 11 bases between them. Germline V lookup: CDR1 MGHRA, CDR2 YSYEKL. This CDR3 is built from 15 residues. CDR3 loop: CASSQVAGSSYEQYF. In DNA, the CDR3 is TGCGCCAGCAGCCAAGTGGCAGGTAGTTCCTACGAGCAGTACTTC.

The chain carries TRBV11-2 and TRBJ2-1, with unresolved D. Looked up from germline, CDR1 is SGHAT and CDR2 is FQNNGV. The V gene lost 5 bases and the J gene lost 12 bases, with 17 bases spanning the gap. The CDR3 extends over 13 amino acids. This chain's CDR3 is CASSQAPRDGQFF. The DNA for the CDR3 is TGTGCCAGCAGCCAAGCCCCACGAGATGGGCAGTTCTTC.

The chain employs TRBV4-1 and TRBJ2-3; 7 positions agree with TRBD1. Trimming cost V 6 bases and J 1 base; bases outside gene matches: 4. Per germline, CDR1 MGHRA and CDR2 YSYEKL. The CDR3 sequence is 14 residues long. CDR3 nucleotides: TGCGCCAGCAGTGAGCAGGGGGGCACAGATACGCAGTATTTT. It specifies CASSEQGGTDTQYF.

The rearrangement uses TRBV19 and TRBJ2-1; 8 bases are a match to TRBD2. Trimming took 7 bases from V and 2 from J; bases not matched to a gene: 7. This CDR3 has 15 amino acids. Germline lookup yields CDR1 LNHDA and CDR2 SQIVND (reference sequence). The CDR3 bases are TGTGCCAGTAAGGGCGGGGGGACCGCCTACAATGAGCAGTTCTTC. Its protein is CASKGGGTAYNEQFF.

The chain combines TRBV13 with TRBJ2-7; D is perhaps TRBD1 or TRBD2 (7 bases each). This CDR3 spans 13 amino acids. Germline lookup yields CDR1 PRHDT and CDR2 FYEKMQ (reference sequence). V lost 5 bases and J lost 6, with 14 bases in between. The CDR3 here is CASSPGGGGEQYV. The CDR3 DNA reads as TGTGCCAGCAGCCCAGGGGGGGGAGGCGAGCAGTACGTC.

The genes are TRBV4-1 and TRBJ1-1; TRBD1 matches 7 bases. V dropped 5 bases and J dropped 1; count of bases not matched to a gene: 7. This CDR3 spans 15 amino acids. Germline values: CDR1 MGHRA, CDR2 YSYEKL. The CDR3 region is CASSVPTGSNTEAFF. DNA of the CDR3: TGCGCCAGCAGCGTTCCGACAGGGTCGAACACTGAAGCTTTCTTT.

V gene TRBV28 combines with J gene TRBJ2-7; D remains ambiguous. This CDR3 region has 11 residues. V lost 5 bases to trimming and J lost 6 bases, with 8 bases between them. Germline loops: CDR1 MDHEN, CDR2 SYDVKM. The CDR3 protein is CASSDSGEQYV. CDR3 sequence (DNA): TGTGCCAGCAGTGACTCTGGCGAGCAGTACGTC.

The V call is TRBV14, the J call TRBJ2-7, with D perhaps matching TRBD1 (5 bases). Trimming stripped 3 bases from V and 3 bases from J, with 9 bases between. CDR1 and CDR2 (germline): SGHDN, FVKESK. The CDR3 sequence is 13 residues long. The DNA for the CDR3 is TGTGCCAGCAGCCACTACGACAGCTACGAGCAGTACGTC. The encoded protein is CASSHYDSYEQYV.

The chain uses TRBV6-5 and TRBJ1-5; tentatively, D is TRBD1 (6 bases). The V end lost 2 bases, the J end lost 8 bases, and 13 bases lay between the germline ends. Germline V gene sequence: CDR1 MNHEY, CDR2 SVGAGI. CDR3 size: 14 residues. In DNA, the CDR3 is TGTGCCAGCAGTTACCCAGGGGACGCAGAGCCCCAGCATTTT. Amino acid sequence: CASSYPGDAEPQHF.

The chain employs TRBV27 and TRBJ2-3, with 7 bases lining up with TRBD1. Per the germline V gene, CDR1 is MNHEY and CDR2 is SMNVEV (reference sequence). The J segment lost 0 bases and the V segment lost 2 bases, leaving 2 bases of the junction unmatched. The CDR3 sequence is 15 residues long. The chain's CDR3 is CASSLEGASTDTQYF. The CDR3 coding sequence is TGTGCCAGCAGTTTAGAGGGGGCAAGCACAGATACGCAGTATTTT.

In this sample, this clone turned up once. The genes are TRBV19 and TRBJ2-3; D possibly corresponds to TRBD1 (6 bases). Germline CDR1 reads LNHDA; CDR2 reads SQIVND (reference sequence). Trimming shortened V by 5 bases and J by 1 base, and 13 bases separated the two germline ends. This CDR3 comprises 15 residues. CDR3 amino acids: CASSSRDTRTDTQYF. CDR3 DNA: TGTGCCAGTAGTTCCCGGGACACCCGCACAGATACGCAGTATTTT.

This clone occurred once. This chain links TRBV27 with TRBJ1-4; no clear D gene. Germline V gene lookup returns CDR1 MNHEY and CDR2 SMNVEV (reference sequence). V lost 5 bases, J lost 0 bases, and 10 bases lay in between. The CDR3 spans 15 residues. In DNA, the CDR3 is TGTGCCAGCAGTGAATTCCGGACAACTAATGAAAAACTGTTTTTT. This translates into CASSEFRTTNEKLFF.

The CDR3 coding sequence is TGTGCCAGCAGTTTCCCACGGGACAGAATAATGAACACTGAAGCTTTCTTT. Translating gives CASSFPRDRIMNTEAFF. The J gene is TRBJ1-1, the V gene TRBV28; TRBD1 agrees at 7 bases. V lost 3 bases and J lost 0; bases outside the gene matches: 10. Germline lookup yields CDR1 MDHEN and CDR2 SYDVKM. The CDR3 is 17 residues long.

The V gene is TRBV6-5, the J gene TRBJ1-4, with no clear D. Trimming stripped 0 bases from V and 8 bases from J, with 13 bases between. The germline gives CDR1 MNHEY, CDR2 SVGAGI. This CDR3 spans 15 amino acids. The CDR3 DNA reads as TGTGCCAGCAGTTACTCTATTTTAGGTGCCGAAAAACTGTTTTTT. Protein: CASSYSILGAEKLFF.

The rearrangement joins TRBV19 to TRBJ2-7, with D perhaps matching TRBD1 (5 bases). The CDR3 length is 14 residues. Trimming shortened V by 8 bases and J by 6 bases, and 20 bases separated the two germline ends. CDR1 and CDR2 from the germline V gene are LNHDA and SQIVND (reference sequence). CDR3 sequence (DNA): TGTGCCAGTCGACCCGGACATTTCGTGGGCGAGCAGTACTTC. Its protein is CASRPGHFVGEQYF. The full variable domain, rest sourced from reference TRBV19 and TRBJ2-7, is DGGITQSPKYLFRKEGQNVTLSCEQNLNHDAMYWYRQDPGQGLRLIYYSQIVNDFQKGDIAEGYSVSREKKESFPLTVTSAQKNPTAFYLCASRPGHFVGEQYFGPGTRLTVT.

The chain couples TRBV7-9 to TRBJ1-1, with no clear D. V was pared by 1 base and J by 6 bases, with 12 bases between. This CDR3 has 14 amino acids. From germline, CDR1 is SEHNR and CDR2 FQNEAQ (reference sequence). The CDR3 coding sequence is TGTGCCAGCAGCTTAGGTCAAGGGAGACCTGAAGCTTTCTTT. Translated, it gives CASSLGQGRPEAFF.

This chain joins TRBV5-6 and TRBJ1-2, with 10 bases that match TRBD1. Trimming took 4 bases from V and 7 from J; bases not matched to a gene: 13. This CDR3 has 16 residues. CDR1 is SGHDT and CDR2 is YYEEEE in the germline V gene. As DNA, the CDR3 is TGTGCCAGCAGCCAAAGACAGGGGGCGCGACGCTCTGGCTACACCTTC. Translation gives CASSQRQGARRSGYTF.

This clone has more than one count but fewer than ten. This chain connects TRBV5-1 to TRBJ2-1; TRBD2 agrees at 12 bases. Trimming took 2 bases from V and 0 from J; bases not matched to a gene: 3. The length of the CDR3 is 17 residues. The V gene's germline CDR1 is SGHRS and CDR2 YFSETQ. The CDR3 sequence is CASSFGLAGSSYNEQFF. The CDR3 bases are TGCGCCAGCAGCTTCGGACTAGCGGGGAGCTCCTACAATGAGCAGTTCTTC.

This clone has just one count. The rearrangement links TRBV23-1 to TRBJ2-1; D assignment may be TRBD1 or TRBD2 (5 bases each). TRBV23-1 has ORF status, its function being uncertain. V was shortened by 0 bases and J by 0 bases, with 9 bases between the two germline ends. The CDR3 totals 16 residues. In nucleotides, the CDR3 is TGCGCCAGCAGTCAATCGGGACGCAACTCCTACAATGAGCAGTTCTTC. Translated, it gives CASSQSGRNSYNEQFF.

This rearrangement joins TRBV5-6 to TRBJ2-7; D could derive from TRBD1 or TRBD2 (5 bases each). Trimming pared 0 bases from V and 0 bases from J, leaving 10 bases between. Germline lookup yields CDR1 SGHDT and CDR2 YYEEEE. The CDR3 has 15 residues. This chain's CDR3 is CASSLGGSSSYEQYV. The CDR3 DNA sequence: TGTGCCAGCAGCTTGGGGGGGTCCAGCTCCTACGAGCAGTACGTC.

The rearrangement links TRBV14 to TRBJ2-3; 15 bases agree with TRBD2. V shed 2 bases, J shed 2 bases, and the junction held 8 bases outside the gene matches. The CDR3 has 19 residues. Germline V gene data show CDR1 as SGHDN and CDR2 as FVKESK. In DNA form, the CDR3 reads TGTGCCAGCAGCCAACGGGGACTAGCGGGGGGCCGTTTCACAGATACGCAGTATTTT. Amino acids: CASSQRGLAGGRFTDTQYF.

The chain joins TRBV19 to TRBJ2-5, with D perhaps matching TRBD1 or TRBD2 (5 bases each). This CDR3 has 12 amino acids. The V gene lost 8 bases and the J gene lost 1 base, with 8 bases spanning the gap. Germline lookup yields CDR1 LNHDA and CDR2 SQIVND (reference sequence). CDR3 sequence (DNA): TGTGCCAGTGCCGGGGCCCAAGAGACCCAGTACTTC. Protein: CASAGAQETQYF.